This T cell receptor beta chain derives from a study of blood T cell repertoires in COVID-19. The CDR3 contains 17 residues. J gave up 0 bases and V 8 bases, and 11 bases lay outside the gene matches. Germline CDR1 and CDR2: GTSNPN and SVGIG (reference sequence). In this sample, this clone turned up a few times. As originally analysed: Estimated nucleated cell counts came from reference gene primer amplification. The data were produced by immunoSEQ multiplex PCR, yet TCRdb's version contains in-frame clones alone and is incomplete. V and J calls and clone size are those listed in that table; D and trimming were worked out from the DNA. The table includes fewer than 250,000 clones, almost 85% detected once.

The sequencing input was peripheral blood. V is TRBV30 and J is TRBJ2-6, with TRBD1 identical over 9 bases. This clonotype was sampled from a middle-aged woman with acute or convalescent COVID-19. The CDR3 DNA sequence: TGTGCCCATTCCCGGGACAGGGCAAGCTCTGGGGCCAACGTCCTGACTTTC. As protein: CAHSRDRASSGANVLTF.